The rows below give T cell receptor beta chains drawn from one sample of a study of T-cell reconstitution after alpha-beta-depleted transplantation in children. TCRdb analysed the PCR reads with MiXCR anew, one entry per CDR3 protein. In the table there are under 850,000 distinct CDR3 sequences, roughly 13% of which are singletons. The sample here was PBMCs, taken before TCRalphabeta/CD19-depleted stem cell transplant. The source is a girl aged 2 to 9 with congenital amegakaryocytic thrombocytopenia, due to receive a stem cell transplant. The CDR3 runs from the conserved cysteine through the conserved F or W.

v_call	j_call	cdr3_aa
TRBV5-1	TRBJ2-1	CASSMGSGGAYNEQFF
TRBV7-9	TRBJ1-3	CASSLVGFGNTIYF
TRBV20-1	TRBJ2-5	CSASSGSGETQYF
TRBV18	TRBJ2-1	CASSLALAASNEQFF
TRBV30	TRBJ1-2	CAWRPRRDYGYTF
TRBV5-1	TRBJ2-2	CASKREGDTGELFF
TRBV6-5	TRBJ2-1	CASSYGLAEDDCEQFF
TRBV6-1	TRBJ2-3	CASSAGRQNPSTDTQYF
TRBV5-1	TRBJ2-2	CASSLGLPTGELFF
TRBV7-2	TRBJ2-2	CASSARRARNTGELFF
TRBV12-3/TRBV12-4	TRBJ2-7	CASSQASGGFSSYEQYF
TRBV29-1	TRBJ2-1	CSSDPPAGDAYNEQFF
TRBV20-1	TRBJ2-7	CSARLTVGEQYF
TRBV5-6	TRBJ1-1	CASSFGPLGTEAFF
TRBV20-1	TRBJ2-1	CSARDRVSEQFF
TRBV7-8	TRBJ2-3	CASSKRLAGRNTQYF
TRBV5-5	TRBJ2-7	CASSSLERDEQYF
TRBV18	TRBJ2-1	CASSLTRANNEQFF
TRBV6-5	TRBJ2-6	CASSYGTSGTGANVLTF
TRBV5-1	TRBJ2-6	CASSFLFFSGANVLTF
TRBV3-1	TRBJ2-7	CASSQGYAELQYF
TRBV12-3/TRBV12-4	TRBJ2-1	CASSHLAGPSYNEQFF
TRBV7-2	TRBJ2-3	CASSLVFGGTTDTQYF
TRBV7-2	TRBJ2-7	CASSLDSGRTYEQYF
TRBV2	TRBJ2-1	CASSGKISYNEQFF